A single sample gave rise to the 27 T cell receptor beta chains below, sequenced in a study of radiotherapy plus CTLA-4 blockade in lung cancer (dated by TCRdb to 2016 to 2019). Receptor amplification or capture employed the immunoSEQ multiplex PCR assay. Not all clones reach the TCRdb copy of this immuneACCESS table, which keeps in-frame sequences only. Checked studies attribute under half of the gap to unresolved V genes and leave the rest unexplained. The sample has roughly 59,000 clones on record, 72% of them singletons. The ten biggest clones cover about 9% of the sample. Specimen: peripheral blood, collected from a patient treated with radiotherapy plus ipilimumab. These receptors all come from a human donor with non-small cell lung cancer whose response to radiotherapy plus ipilimumab could not be evaluated.

The gene calls are TRBV30 and TRBJ2-3, with D tentatively TRBD1 (6 bases). Between the trimmed V and J ends, which lost 2 bases and 4 bases, there was a span of 7 bases. The CDR3 covers 12 residues. CDR1 is GTSNPN and CDR2 is SVGIG in the germline V gene (reference sequence). This chain's CDR3 is CAWSKGADTQYF. The CDR3 coding sequence is TGTGCCTGGAGTAAGGGGGCAGATACGCAGTATTTT.

The rearrangement links TRBV5-4 to TRBJ2-7, with 10 bases fitting TRBD1. V lost 2 bases, J lost 6 bases, and 5 bases stayed unmatched. The germline V gene encodes CDR1 SGHNT and CDR2 YYREEE (reference sequence). This CDR3 contains 14 residues. The chain's CDR3 is CASSFGTGALEQYF. The CDR3 coding sequence is TGTGCCAGCAGCTTTGGGACAGGGGCTCTCGAGCAGTACTTC. Using reference TRBV5-4 and TRBJ2-7 for the parts outside the CDR3, the full variable domain is ETGVTQSPTHLIKTRGQQVTLRCSSQSGHNTVSWYQQALGQGPQFIFQYYREEENGRGNFPPRFSGLQFPNYSSELNVNALELDDSALYLCASSFGTGALEQYFGPGTRLTVT.

The chain couples TRBV7-2 to TRBJ1-2, with D possibly matching TRBD1 (5 bases). Per the germline V gene, CDR1 is SGHTA and CDR2 is FQGNSA. V was clipped by 5 bases and J by 4 bases, with 20 bases between them. This CDR3 has 16 residues. CDR3 in amino acids: CASSPTGGAPSYGYTF. The CDR3 coding sequence is TGTGCCAGCAGCCCGACCGGCGGGGCACCCTCCTATGGCTACACCTTC.

The chain uses TRBV4-1 and TRBJ2-7; 9 bases line up with TRBD2. The ends lost 0 bases at V and 2 bases at J; junction bases unmatched: 5. CDR1 and CDR2 from the germline V gene are MGHRA and YSYEKL. The CDR3 length is 16 residues. CDR3 DNA: TGCGCCAGCAGCCAAGAAGCAGCGGGAGGTCCCTACGAGCAGTACTTC. Translation: CASSQEAAGGPYEQYF.

V is TRBV7-3 and J is TRBJ2-3, with TRBD2 matching over 8 bases. Germline CDR1 reads SGHTA; CDR2 reads FQGTGA. The CDR3 length is 16 residues. V was clipped by 5 bases and J by 0 bases; unmatched bases: 7. Here the CDR3 reads CASSPQASGSTDTQYF. DNA for the CDR3: TGTGCCAGCAGCCCCCAGGCTAGCGGGAGCACAGATACGCAGTATTTT.

The V call is TRBV29-1, the J call TRBJ1-3; D is unresolved. This CDR3 region has 11 residues. V lost 2 bases to trimming and J lost 4 bases, with 3 bases between them. Looked up from germline, CDR1 is SQVTM and CDR2 is ANQGSEA. CDR3 DNA: TGCAGCGTTGAATTAGGAAACACCATATATTTT. Protein product: CSVELGNTIYF.

V and J are TRBV30 and TRBJ2-1; 10 bases are shared with TRBD1. The CDR3 length is 16 residues. V was clipped by 3 bases and J by 7 bases; unmatched bases: 12. Germline CDR1 and CDR2: GTSNPN and SVGIG (reference sequence). The CDR3: CAWRPQLGTGVNEQFF. CDR3 sequence (DNA): TGTGCCTGGAGACCTCAGTTGGGGACAGGGGTAAATGAGCAGTTCTTC.

The chain couples TRBV7-3 to TRBJ2-2; TRBD2 aligns across 7 bases. There are 14 residues in the CDR3. Per germline, CDR1 SGHTA and CDR2 FQGTGA. The V and J ends lost 3 bases and 7 bases, in that order; junction bases with no gene match: 5. The CDR3 region has the DNA TGTGCCAGCAGCTTGCGGGGGTTTGACGGGGAGCTGTTTTTT. Amino acids: CASSLRGFDGELFF.

On this clone: This same CDR3 is encoded by further DNA sequences in the sample. J is TRBJ2-5 and V is TRBV7-9; 7 bases are a match to TRBD1. CDR1 SEHNR and CDR2 FQNEAQ come from the germline V gene (reference sequence). The CDR3 is 14 residues long. With V trimmed by 6 bases and J by 0 bases, 4 bases remained unmatched. Here the CDR3 DNA reads TGTGCCAGCAGACCTGGGACAGACCAAGAGACCCAGTACTTC. Its translation is CASRPGTDQETQYF.

This sequence joins TRBV5-4 and TRBJ1-1; tentatively, D is TRBD1 (5 bases). The germline V gene encodes CDR1 SGHNT and CDR2 YYREEE (reference sequence). V lost 4 bases to trimming and J lost 4 bases, with 17 bases between them. This CDR3 has 15 amino acids. The CDR3 DNA follows: TGTGCCAGCAGCCTCGACATCGGGGGAGGCACTGAAGCTTTCTTT. Its protein is CASSLDIGGGTEAFF.

The chain is built from TRBV7-2 and TRBJ2-5; TRBD1 might be the D (6 bases). The germline V gene has CDR1 SGHTA and CDR2 FQGNSA. This CDR3 is built from 14 residues. Trimming took 5 bases from V and 4 from J, leaving 14 bases between them. Here the CDR3 reads CASSRTGWGETQYF. In DNA, the CDR3 is TGTGCCAGCAGCAGAACAGGGTGGGGAGAGACCCAGTACTTC.

Ten or more counts support this clone. The chain joins TRBV28 to TRBJ1-5, with D unclear. CDR1 and CDR2 (germline): MDHEN, SYDVKM. Between the trimmed V and J ends, which lost 7 bases and 9 bases, there was a span of 13 bases. The CDR3 totals 12 residues. The CDR3 here is CASTRPFGPQHF. DNA for the CDR3: TGTGCCAGCACCAGGCCCTTTGGGCCCCAGCATTTT.

The V gene is TRBV30, the J gene TRBJ2-7; the match to TRBD1 covers 10 bases. The CDR3 length is 13 residues. Germline loops: CDR1 GTSNPN, CDR2 SVGIG (reference sequence). V shed 3 bases, J shed 4 bases, and the junction held 3 bases outside the gene matches. The CDR3 region is CAWRGGQGYEQYF. The CDR3 region has the DNA TGTGCCTGGAGGGGGGGACAGGGGTACGAGCAGTACTTC.

The chain carries TRBV30 and TRBJ1-1, with a weak D call TRBD1 (5 bases). The V end was cut by 0 bases, the J end by 4 bases, with 12 bases between. The CDR3 is 14 residues long. Germline V lookup: CDR1 GTSNPN, CDR2 SVGIG (reference sequence). CDR3 DNA sequence: TGTGCCTGGAGTGTAGGATGGGGCCGCACTGAAGCTTTCTTT. Its protein product is CAWSVGWGRTEAFF.

This clone was seen a few times. V is TRBV27 and J is TRBJ1-1; D is ambiguous. The germline V and J ends were trimmed by 3 bases and 6 bases, with 11 bases remaining between them. The CDR3 extends over 13 amino acids. Germline V gene sequence: CDR1 MNHEY, CDR2 SMNVEV (reference sequence). CDR3 region: CASSFALGAEAFF. In DNA form, the CDR3 reads TGTGCCAGCAGTTTCGCCCTCGGGGCTGAAGCTTTCTTT.

V gene TRBV23-1 combines with J gene TRBJ1-2; weak D call: TRBD1 (6 bases). TRBV23-1 is given ORF status, its function remaining uncertain. V lost 0 bases, J lost 8 bases, and 16 bases lay in between. This CDR3 is built from 15 residues. The CDR3 protein is CASSQSAGRGCGYTF. CDR3 nucleotides: TGCGCCAGCAGTCAATCGGCGGGCAGGGGTTGCGGCTACACCTTC.

CDR3 amino acids: CASSYVGGTGANVLTF. The CDR3 DNA reads as TGTGCCAGCAGTTACGTGGGAGGCACTGGGGCCAACGTCCTGACTTTC. The gene calls are TRBV6-6 and TRBJ2-6; possibly TRBD2 for D (6 bases). This CDR3 has 16 amino acids. Germline V CDR1 and CDR2: MNHNY, SVGAGI (reference sequence). V lost 2 bases to trimming and J lost 2 bases, with 10 bases between them.

V and J are TRBV28 and TRBJ1-2; D might be TRBD1 (6 bases). The CDR3 is made up of 16 amino acids. V lost 3 bases and J lost 0, with 14 bases in between. Germline assignment: CDR1 MDHEN and CDR2 SYDVKM. The CDR3 DNA sequence: TGTGCCAGCAGTTTTAGGGGGGGTGGTACTAACTATGGCTACACCTTC. Translating gives CASSFRGGGTNYGYTF.

This clone has more than one count but fewer than ten. In DNA, the CDR3 is TGTGCCAGCAGAAAACTCTCTGGAAACACCATATATTTT. This gives the protein CASRKLSGNTIYF. The V gene is TRBV28, the J gene TRBJ1-3, with D hard to call. V shed 6 bases and J shed 0 bases, with 6 bases lying between them. CDR1 and CDR2 (germline): MDHEN, SYDVKM. The CDR3 totals 13 residues.

With regard to this clone: This CDR3 is also generated by other DNA sequences in the sample. The rearrangement links TRBV5-1 to TRBJ1-4; 10 bases fit TRBD1. CDR3 size: 14 residues. The ends lost 2 bases at V and 8 bases at J; junction bases unmatched: 3. Germline-derived CDR1 and CDR2 are SGHRS and YFSETQ. This chain's CDR3 is CASSFGTGDEKLFF. CDR3 nucleotide sequence: TGCGCCAGCAGCTTCGGGACAGGGGACGAAAAACTGTTTTTT.

The chain recombines TRBV5-1 with TRBJ1-1; maybe TRBD1 (5 bases). Trimming stripped 3 bases from V and 0 bases from J, with 6 bases between. The CDR3 is made up of 13 amino acids. Germline CDR1 SGHRS, CDR2 YFSETQ. As DNA, the CDR3 is TGCGCCAGCAGCTCGACAGTGAACACTGAAGCTTTCTTT. It translates to CASSSTVNTEAFF.

In the case of this clone: Other DNA sequences in the same sample also yield this CDR3. This chain joins TRBV5-6 and TRBJ2-5; 8 bases map to TRBD2. CDR1 is SGHDT and CDR2 is YYEEEE in the germline V gene. The V segment lost 4 bases and the J segment 1 base; nucleotides outside the gene matches: 9. The CDR3 has 16 amino acids. As DNA, the CDR3 is TGTGCCAGCAGCCCTCTAGCAGGACTAGCCCAAGAGACCCAGTACTTC. This codes for CASSPLAGLAQETQYF. Supplemented by reference TRBV5-6 and TRBJ2-5, the full variable domain reads DAGVTQSPTHLIKTRGQQVTLRCSPKSGHDTVSWYQQALGQGPQFIFQYYEEEERQRGNFPDRFSGHQFPNYSSELNVNALLLGDSALYLCASSPLAGLAQETQYFGPGTRLLVL.

The chain employs TRBV7-3 and TRBJ2-2, with a possible D match to TRBD2 (5 bases). The ends were cut back, 2 bases at V and 4 bases at J, with 17 bases in the middle. The CDR3 loop spans 17 amino acids. Per the germline V gene, CDR1 is SGHTA and CDR2 is FQGTGA. The CDR3 sequence: CASSLSGFGVGTGELFF. CDR3 bases: TGTGCCAGCAGCTTATCCGGGTTCGGGGTTGGCACCGGGGAGCTGTTTTTT.

V is TRBV10-2 and J is TRBJ2-5; 9 nucleotides agree with TRBD2. CDR1 is WSHSY and CDR2 is SAAADI in the germline V gene. J gave up 5 bases and V 6 bases, and 7 bases lay outside the gene matches. This CDR3 comprises 14 residues. The CDR3 spells CASRRGGRGETQYF. CDR3 in DNA: TGCGCCAGCAGAAGGGGCGGGAGGGGGGAGACCCAGTACTTC.

This clone turned up a few times. The genes are TRBV7-9 and TRBJ1-1; D not certain. There are 13 residues in the CDR3. The germline V gene has CDR1 SEHNR and CDR2 FQNEAQ (reference sequence). V lost 5 bases, J lost 1 base, and 8 bases lay in between. The DNA of the CDR3 is TGTGCCAGCAGCCCCTACGGGAACACTGAAGCTTTCTTT. It specifies CASSPYGNTEAFF. Combining the CDR3 with reference TRBV7-9 and TRBJ1-1 gives the whole variable domain DTGVSQNPRHKITKRGQNVTFRCDPISEHNRLYWYRQTLGQGPEFLTYFQNEAQLEKSRLLSDRFSAERPKGSFSTLEIQRTEQGDSAMYLCASSPYGNTEAFFGQGTRLTVV.

Only a few counts were recorded for this clone. The chain uses TRBV2 and TRBJ1-6; no firm D call. The CDR3 is 16 amino acids. The V end was cut by 5 bases, the J end by 2 bases, with 13 bases between. Germline V gives CDR1 SNHLY, CDR2 FYNNEI. The CDR3 DNA reads TGTGCCAGCAGTAGGTCGGGGAGCCCCTATAATTCACCCCTCCACTTT. Translation gives CASSRSGSPYNSPLHF.

CDR3 loop: CASSDRGNEDTQYF. CDR3 in DNA: TGCGCCAGCAGTGACAGGGGAAATGAAGATACGCAGTATTTT. The J gene is TRBJ2-3, the V gene TRBV4-1; 8 positions match TRBD1. Germline V CDR1 and CDR2: MGHRA, YSYEKL. Losses at the gene ends were 6 bases for V and 5 bases for J; bases not matched to a gene: 7. The CDR3 length is 14 residues.